A single T cell receptor (beta chain) is shown here with its context. This sample is drawn from a study of T cells in Graves' hyperthyroidism and ophthalmopathy. Disease duration was under 3 months in the ophthalmopathy patients, who also had a Clinical Activity Score of at least 3 and a NOSPECS grade of at least 4. Using RNA transcripts as the source, TCR beta CDR3 regions were amplified. HTBI primers were used for first-round RT-PCR of the TCR CDR3. In TCRdb, the multiplex PCR reads were re-called with MiXCR into one record per CDR3 protein. In the table there are fewer than 350,000 distinct CDR3 sequences, 15% to 20% of which are singletons. The sequenced material came from blood. The receptor's source is a woman between 40 and 50 years old with Graves' ophthalmopathy.

The CDR3 DNA reads TGTGCCACCGAGGTCAACTATGGCTACACCTTC. Translated: CATEVNYGYTF. V and J are TRBV7-2 and TRBJ1-2; D remains ambiguous. From germline, CDR1 is SGHTA and CDR2 FQGNSA. Trimming removed 10 bases from V and 2 bases from J, with 8 bases in between. This CDR3 spans 11 amino acids. Full variable domain (remainder filled in from reference TRBV7-2 and TRBJ1-2): GAGVSQSPSNKVTEKGKDVELRCDPISGHTALYWYRQSLGQGLEFLIYFQGNSAPDKSGLPSDRFSAERTGGSVSTLTIQRTQQEDSAVYLCATEVNYGYTFGSGTRLTVV.